Reported below is one T cell receptor (beta chain). This CDR3 region has 12 residues. Trimming pared 9 bases from V and 2 bases from J, leaving 10 bases between. Germline V gene data show CDR1 as SGHNT and CDR2 as YYREEE (reference sequence). The source of the sample is a study of blood T cell repertoires in COVID-19. Study details: The United States, Italy and Spain were the sources of the acute and convalescent COVID-19 samples. PBMCs, B-cell-depleted T cells, or T cells provided the cDNA or gDNA that made up the material.

Source study methods: Using reference gene primer amplification, nucleated cell counts were estimated. Some clones are missing from TCRdb's copy, which holds only in-frame ones; the method was immunoSEQ multiplex PCR. V and J calls and clone size come straight from that table; D and trimming were deduced from the DNA. This sample has about 230,000 clones, with 85% found just once. The sequence was obtained from a man in his forties or fifties with acute or convalescent COVID-19. Sequencing input: peripheral blood. V usage is TRBV5-4 and J usage is TRBJ2-3; no clear D. CDR3 region: CATIGATDTQYF. The CDR3 coding sequence is TGTGCCACAATAGGAGCCACAGATACGCAGTATTTT.